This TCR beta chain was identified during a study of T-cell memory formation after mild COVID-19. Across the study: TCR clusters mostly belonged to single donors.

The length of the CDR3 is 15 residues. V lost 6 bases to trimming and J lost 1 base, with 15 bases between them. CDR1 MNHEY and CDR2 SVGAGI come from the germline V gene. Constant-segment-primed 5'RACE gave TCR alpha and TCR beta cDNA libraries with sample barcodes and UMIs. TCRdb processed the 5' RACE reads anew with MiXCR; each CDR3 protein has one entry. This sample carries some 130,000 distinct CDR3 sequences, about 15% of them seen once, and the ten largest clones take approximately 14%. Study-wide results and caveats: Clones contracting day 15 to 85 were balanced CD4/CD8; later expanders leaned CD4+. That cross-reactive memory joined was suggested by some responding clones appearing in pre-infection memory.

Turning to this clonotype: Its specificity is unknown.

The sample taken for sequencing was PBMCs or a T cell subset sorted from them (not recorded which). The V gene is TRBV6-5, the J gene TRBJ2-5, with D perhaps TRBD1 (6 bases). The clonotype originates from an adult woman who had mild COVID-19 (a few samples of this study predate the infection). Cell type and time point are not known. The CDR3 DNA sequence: TGTGCCAGCAGCCCAATCAGGGGTAGCCAAGAGACCCAGTACTTC. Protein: CASSPIRGSQETQYF.